The present T cell receptor beta chain was sequenced within a study of control samples from healthy donors and cancer patients. Clones were read by immunoSEQ multiplex PCR, and TCRdb kept only the in-frame ones, dropping some. The profile shows about 100,000 clones, 87% of them singletons. The V gene end was trimmed by 0 bases and the J gene end by 0 bases; junction bases not matched to a gene: 2. CDR3 length: 15 residues. Germline loops: CDR1 SGHRS, CDR2 YFSETQ. The chain employs TRBV5-1 and TRBJ2-7; 8 nucleotides align to TRBD2. This receptor was obtained from a woman aged 50 to 60 in good health. The material sequenced was blood. Here the CDR3 DNA reads TGCGCCAGCAGCTTGGCCGGGACTAGCTCCTACGAGCAGTACTTC. Its protein is CASSLAGTSSYEQYF.